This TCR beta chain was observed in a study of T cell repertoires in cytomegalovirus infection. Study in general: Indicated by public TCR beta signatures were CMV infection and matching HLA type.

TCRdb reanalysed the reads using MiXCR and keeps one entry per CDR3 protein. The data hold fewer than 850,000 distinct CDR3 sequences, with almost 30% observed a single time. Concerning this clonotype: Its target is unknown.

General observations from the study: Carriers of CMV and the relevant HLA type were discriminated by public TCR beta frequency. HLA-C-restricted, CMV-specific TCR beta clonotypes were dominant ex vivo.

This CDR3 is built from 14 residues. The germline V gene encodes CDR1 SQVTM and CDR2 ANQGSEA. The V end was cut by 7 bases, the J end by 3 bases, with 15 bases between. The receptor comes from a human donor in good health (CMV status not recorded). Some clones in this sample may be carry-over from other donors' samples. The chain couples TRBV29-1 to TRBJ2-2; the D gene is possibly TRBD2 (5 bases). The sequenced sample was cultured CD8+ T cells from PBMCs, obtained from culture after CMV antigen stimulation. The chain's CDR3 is CSGRSFGDTGELFF. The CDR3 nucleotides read TGCAGCGGACGGTCCTTCGGGGACACCGGGGAGCTGTTTTTT.